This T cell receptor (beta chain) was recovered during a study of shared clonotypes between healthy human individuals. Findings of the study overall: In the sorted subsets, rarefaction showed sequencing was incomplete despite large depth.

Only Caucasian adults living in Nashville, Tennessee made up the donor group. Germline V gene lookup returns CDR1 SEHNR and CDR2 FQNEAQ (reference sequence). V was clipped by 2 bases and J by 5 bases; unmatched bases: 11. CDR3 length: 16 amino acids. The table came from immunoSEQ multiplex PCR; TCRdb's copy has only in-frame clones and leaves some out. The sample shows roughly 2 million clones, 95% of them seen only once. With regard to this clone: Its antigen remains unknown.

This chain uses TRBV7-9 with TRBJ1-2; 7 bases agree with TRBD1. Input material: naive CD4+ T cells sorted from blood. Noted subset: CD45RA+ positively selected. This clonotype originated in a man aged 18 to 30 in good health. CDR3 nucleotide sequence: TGTGCCAGCAGCTTACAGCTCGGGCAGGGGGTTTATGGCTACACCTTC. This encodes CASSLQLGQGVYGYTF.